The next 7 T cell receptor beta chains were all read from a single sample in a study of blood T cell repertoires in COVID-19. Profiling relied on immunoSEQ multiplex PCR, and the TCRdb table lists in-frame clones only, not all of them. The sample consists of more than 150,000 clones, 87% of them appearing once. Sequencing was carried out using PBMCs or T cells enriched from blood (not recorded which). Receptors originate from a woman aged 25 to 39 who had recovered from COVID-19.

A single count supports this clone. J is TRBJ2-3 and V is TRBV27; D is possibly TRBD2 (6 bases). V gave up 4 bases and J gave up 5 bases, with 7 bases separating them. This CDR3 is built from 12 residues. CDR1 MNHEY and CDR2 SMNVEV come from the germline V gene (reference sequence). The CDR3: CASSSSEDTQYF. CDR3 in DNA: TGTGCCAGCAGTTCTAGCGAAGATACGCAGTATTTT.

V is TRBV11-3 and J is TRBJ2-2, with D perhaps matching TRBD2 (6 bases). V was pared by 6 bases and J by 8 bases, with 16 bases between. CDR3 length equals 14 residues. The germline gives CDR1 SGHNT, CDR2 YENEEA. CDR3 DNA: TGTGCCAGCAGGCCCACTAGCTTTTCGGGGGAGCTGTTTTTT. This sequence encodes CASRPTSFSGELFF.

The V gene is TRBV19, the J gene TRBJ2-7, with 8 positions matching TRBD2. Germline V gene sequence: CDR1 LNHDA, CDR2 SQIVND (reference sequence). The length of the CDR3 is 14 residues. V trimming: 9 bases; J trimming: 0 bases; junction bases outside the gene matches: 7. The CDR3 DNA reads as TGTGCCAGCCAAACGGGGGGGGACTCCTACGAGCAGTACTTC. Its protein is CASQTGGDSYEQYF.

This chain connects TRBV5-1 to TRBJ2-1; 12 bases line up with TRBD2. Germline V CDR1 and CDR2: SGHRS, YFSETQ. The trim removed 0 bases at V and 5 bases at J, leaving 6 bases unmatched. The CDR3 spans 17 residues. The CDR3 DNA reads TGCGCCAGCAGCTTGGGTGGGACTAGCGGGCCGAACAATGAGCAGTTCTTC. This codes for CASSLGGTSGPNNEQFF.

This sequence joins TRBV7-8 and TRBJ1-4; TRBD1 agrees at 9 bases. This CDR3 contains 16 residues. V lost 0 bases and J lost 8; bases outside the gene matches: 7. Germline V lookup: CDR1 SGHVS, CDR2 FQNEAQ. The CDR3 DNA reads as TGTGCCAGCAGCTTAGCGTCGGGGACAGGGTTGGAAAAACTGTTTTTT. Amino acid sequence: CASSLASGTGLEKLFF.

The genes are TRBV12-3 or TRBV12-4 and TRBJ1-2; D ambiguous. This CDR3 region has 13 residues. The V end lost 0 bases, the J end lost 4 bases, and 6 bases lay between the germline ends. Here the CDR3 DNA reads TGTGCCAGCAGTTTAGCGGCTCTCTATGGCTACACCTTC. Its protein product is CASSLAALYGYTF.

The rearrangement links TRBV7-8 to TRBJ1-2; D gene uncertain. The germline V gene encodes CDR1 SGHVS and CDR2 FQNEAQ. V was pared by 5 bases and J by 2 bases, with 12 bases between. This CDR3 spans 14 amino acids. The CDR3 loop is CASSLSGDNYGYTF. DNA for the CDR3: TGTGCCAGCAGCCTCTCCGGAGACAACTATGGCTACACCTTC.